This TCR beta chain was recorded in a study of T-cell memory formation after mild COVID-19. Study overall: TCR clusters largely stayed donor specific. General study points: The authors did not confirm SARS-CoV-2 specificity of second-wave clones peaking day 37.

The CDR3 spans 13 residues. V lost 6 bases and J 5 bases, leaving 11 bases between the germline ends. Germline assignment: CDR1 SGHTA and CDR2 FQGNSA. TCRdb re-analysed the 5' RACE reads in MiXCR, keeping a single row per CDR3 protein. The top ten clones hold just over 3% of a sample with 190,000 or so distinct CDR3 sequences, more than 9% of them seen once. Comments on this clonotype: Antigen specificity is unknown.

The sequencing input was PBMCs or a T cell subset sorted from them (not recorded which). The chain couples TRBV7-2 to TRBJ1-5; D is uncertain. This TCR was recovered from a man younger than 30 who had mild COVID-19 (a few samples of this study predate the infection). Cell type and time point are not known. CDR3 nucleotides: TGTGCCAGCAGACTTCAGTTAGATCAGCCCCAGCATTTT. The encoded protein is CASRLQLDQPQHF.